This is a list of T cell receptor beta chains from one sample in a study of blood T cell repertoires in COVID-19. The table came from immunoSEQ multiplex PCR; TCRdb's copy has only in-frame clones and leaves some out. The table has 150,000 or so clones, approximately 79% seen once; the top ten hold 15% to 20%. What was sequenced was peripheral blood. The origin of the receptors is an elderly woman with acute or convalescent COVID-19. CDR3s include the opening cysteine and the closing phenylalanine or tryptophan. The D gene is left open where the match is weak. Clone size, where shown, is once, few, many, or a class for clones that have expanded.

>16|.|TRBJ1-5|TRBV6-1|TRBD1
TGTGCCAGCAGTGAATGGTACAGGGGAGGCAATCAGCCCCAGCATTTT
CASSEWYRGGNQPQHF
>15|few|TRBJ1-3|TRBV6-5|TRBD1
TGTGCCAGCAGCGGACAGGTCCACTCTGGAAACACCATATATTTT
CASSGQVHSGNTIYF
>18|.|TRBJ1-1|TRBV18|TRBD1
TGTGCCAGCTCACCACGGGACAGGGGTATTCTCTTGGGTACTGAAGCTTTCTTT
CASSPRDRGILLGTEAFF
>15|.|TRBJ1-5|TRBV20-1|.
TGCAGTGCCAGTGCGCGGGGGTATAGCAATCAGCCCCAGCATTTT
CSASARGYSNQPQHF
>13|.|TRBJ2-3|TRBV9|TRBD2
TGTGCCAGCAGCGTTCCCAGCGGGGGGGGGCAGTATTTT
CASSVPSGGGQYF
>15|.|TRBJ1-2|TRBV5-5|.
TGTGCCAGCAGCTTGGCGGGGTCTGGTAACTATGGCTACACCTTC
CASSLAGSGNYGYTF
>16|.|TRBJ2-2|TRBV7-9|TRBD1
TGTGCCACCCCGTCCTCTAGGGGGCTGAACACCGGGGAGCTGTTTTTT
CATPSSRGLNTGELFF
>20|.|TRBJ1-1|TRBV15|TRBD1
TGTGCCACCAGCAGAGACTCGTTCCGCCCGGGACAGGGGTACGACACTGAAGCTTTCTTT
CATSRDSFRPGQGYDTEAFF
>14|.|TRBJ2-7|TRBV5-1|.
TGCGCCAGCAGCTTGGTAGGGACACTCTACGAGCAGTACTTC
CASSLVGTLYEQYF
>17|.|TRBJ2-3|TRBV6-1|.
TGTGCCAGCAGTGAAGGTCTAAGGGGTGGAATGTTAGATACGCAGTATTTT
CASSEGLRGGMLDTQYF
>17|.|TRBJ2-6|TRBV19|TRBD2
TGTGCCAGTAGTATCCCCTCGGGAGGGTCTGGGGCCAACGTCCTGACTTTC
CASSIPSGGSGANVLTF
>15|.|TRBJ1-2|TRBV28|.
TGTGCCAGCAGTGGGAAGGGGTTTAGTTACTATGGCTACACCTTC
CASSGKGFSYYGYTF
>15|few|TRBJ1-1|TRBV13|.
TGTGCCAGCAGCCCTATTTTGGGGAGGAACACTGAAGCTTTCTTT
CASSPILGRNTEAFF
>15|.|TRBJ2-7|TRBV15|TRBD2
TGTGCCACCAGAGAAGGGACTAGCGAAAACTACGAGCAGTACTTC
CATREGTSENYEQYF
>14|.|TRBJ1-3|TRBV3-1/TRBV3-2|TRBD1
TGTGCCAGCAGCCCGCAGGGGGCTGGAAACACCATATATTTT
CASSPQGAGNTIYF
>12|.|TRBJ1-2|TRBV30|.
TGTGCCTGGAGTGTTACGAATAGAGGCTACACCTTC
CAWSVTNRGYTF
>16|.|TRBJ1-6|TRBV7-2|.
TGTGCCAGCAGCTTTCAGCCTCAGGGAAACAATTCACCCCTCCACTTT
CASSFQPQGNNSPLHF
>15|once|TRBJ1-3|TRBV9|TRBD1
TGTGCCAGCAGTGAGACAGGGATCTCTGGAAACACCATATATTTT
CASSETGISGNTIYF
>13|.|TRBJ1-2|TRBV30|.
TGTGCCTGGAGTGTAGGAGGGGCCTATGGCTACACCTTC
CAWSVGGAYGYTF
>15|once|TRBJ1-1|TRBV6-5|.
TGTGCCAGCACCTGGCTGGGGGCAGGGAACACTGAAGCTTTCTTT
CASTWLGAGNTEAFF
>15|.|TRBJ2-1|TRBV11-2|TRBD2
TGTGCCACCAAGAGGGCGGGAGGGCTTACGGATGAGCAGTTCTTC
CATKRAGGLTDEQFF
>15|.|TRBJ1-5|TRBV23-1|.
TGCGCCAGCAGTCACCTCGACAAGAGCAATCAGCCCCAGCATTTT
CASSHLDKSNQPQHF
>15|.|TRBJ1-2|TRBV6-2/TRBV6-3|TRBD1
TGTGCCAGCAGTTCCCCGGACAGGGGATACTATGGCTACACCTTC
CASSSPDRGYYGYTF
>11|.|TRBJ1-2|TRBV2|.
TGTGCCAGCCGTCAGGGGTATGGCTACACCTTC
CASRQGYGYTF
>15|once|TRBJ1-3|TRBV7-2|TRBD1
TGTGCCAGCAGCACGGGACAGGTATCTGGAAACACCATATATTTT
CASSTGQVSGNTIYF
>16|.|TRBJ2-4|TRBV5-4|TRBD2
TGTGCCAGCAGCTTGGAGGCTAGCGGGGGGGAAAACATTCAGTACTTC
CASSLEASGGENIQYF
>15|.|TRBJ2-1|TRBV10-3|TRBD2
TGTGCCATCAAACCCGGACTAGCGGGAGAGACTGAGCAGTTCTTC
CAIKPGLAGETEQFF
>12|.|TRBJ2-1|TRBV11-2|.
TGTGCCAGCAGCTTAACTATCAATGAGCAGTTCTTC
CASSLTINEQFF
>14|few|TRBJ1-2|TRBV19|TRBD1
TGTGCCAGTACCCCGGACAGGGGACAACGTGGCTACACCTTC
CASTPDRGQRGYTF
>15|.|TRBJ2-7|TRBV2|.
TGTGCCAGCAGTGAAGCTGGGTTGGGCCCCTACGAGCAGTACTTC
CASSEAGLGPYEQYF
>17|.|TRBJ2-1|TRBV27|.
TGTGCCAGCAGTACCTGGACTGACCCTAGCTCCTACAATGAGCAGTTCTTC
CASSTWTDPSSYNEQFF
>15|once|TRBJ2-2|TRBV5-1|.
TGCGCCAGCAGCTCCGCCTCAGGATCATTCGGGGAGCTGTTTTTT
CASSSASGSFGELFF
>15|.|TRBJ1-2|TRBV30|TRBD1
TGTGCCTGGAGTCTCGACCTAGGGGGCGCGTATGGCTACACCTTC
CAWSLDLGGAYGYTF
>16|.|TRBJ2-2|TRBV11-2|TRBD2
TGTGCCAGCAGCTTAGTTAGCGGGGCGAACACCGGGGAGCTGTTTTTT
CASSLVSGANTGELFF
>15|.|TRBJ2-7|TRBV5-4|TRBD2
TGTGCCAGCAGCCGCCCTAGCGGGGGGTCCCACGAGCAGTACTTC
CASSRPSGGSHEQYF